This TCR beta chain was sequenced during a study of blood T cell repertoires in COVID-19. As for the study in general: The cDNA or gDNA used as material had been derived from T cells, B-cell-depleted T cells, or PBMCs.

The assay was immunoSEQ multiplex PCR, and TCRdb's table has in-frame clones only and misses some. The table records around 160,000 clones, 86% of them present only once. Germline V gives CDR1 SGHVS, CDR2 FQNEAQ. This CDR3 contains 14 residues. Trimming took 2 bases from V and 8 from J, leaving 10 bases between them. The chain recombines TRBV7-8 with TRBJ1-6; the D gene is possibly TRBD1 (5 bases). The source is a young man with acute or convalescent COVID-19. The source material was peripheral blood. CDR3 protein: CASSLRGWYSPLHF. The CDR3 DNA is TGTGCCAGCAGCTTAAGGGGTTGGTATTCACCCCTCCACTTT.